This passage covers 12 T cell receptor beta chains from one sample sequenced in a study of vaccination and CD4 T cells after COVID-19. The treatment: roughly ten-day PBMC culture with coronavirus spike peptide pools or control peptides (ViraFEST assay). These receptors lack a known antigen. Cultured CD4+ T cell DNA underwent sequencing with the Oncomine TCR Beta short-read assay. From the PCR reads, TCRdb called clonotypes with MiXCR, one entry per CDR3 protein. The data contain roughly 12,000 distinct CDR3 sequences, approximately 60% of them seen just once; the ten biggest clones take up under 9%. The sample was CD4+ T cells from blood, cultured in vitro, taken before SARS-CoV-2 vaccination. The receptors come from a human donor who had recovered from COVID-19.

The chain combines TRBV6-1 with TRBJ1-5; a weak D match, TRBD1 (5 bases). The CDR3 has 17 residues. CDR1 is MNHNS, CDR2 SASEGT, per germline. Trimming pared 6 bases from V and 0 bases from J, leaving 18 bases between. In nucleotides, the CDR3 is TGTGCCAGCAGAAGGGGCCCAACCTTTTATAGCAATCAGCCCCAGCATTTT. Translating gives CASRRGPTFYSNQPQHF.

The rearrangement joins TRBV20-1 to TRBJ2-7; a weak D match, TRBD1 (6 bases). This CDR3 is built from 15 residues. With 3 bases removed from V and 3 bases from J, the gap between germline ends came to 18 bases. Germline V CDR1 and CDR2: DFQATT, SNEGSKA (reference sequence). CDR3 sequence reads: CSASSSRDTVYEQYF. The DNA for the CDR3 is TGCAGTGCTAGTTCTTCTAGGGACACCGTCTACGAGCAGTACTTC.

Here the CDR3 DNA reads TGTGCCAGCAGTTACCCCTCCCGTGGGGCGGAACGACTAGCGGGAGTGGAGACCCAGTACTTC. It yields the protein CASSYPSRGAERLAGVETQYF. This chain uses TRBV6-5 with TRBJ2-5; 12 bases line up with TRBD2. The V gene's germline CDR1 is MNHEY and CDR2 SVGAGI. CDR3 length: 21 residues. Trimming cost V 2 bases and J 5 bases; bases outside gene matches: 21.

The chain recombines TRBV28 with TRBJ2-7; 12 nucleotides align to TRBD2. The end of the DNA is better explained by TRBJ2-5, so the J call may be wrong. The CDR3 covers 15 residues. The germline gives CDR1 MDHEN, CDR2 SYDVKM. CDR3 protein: CASSSQTSGRETQYF. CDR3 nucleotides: TGTGCCAGCAGTTCCCAGACTAGCGGGAGAGAGACCCAGTACTTC.

The chain's CDR3 is CASRPYMNTEAFF. Written as DNA, the CDR3 is TGTGCCAGTAGACCTTATATGAACACTGAAGCTTTCTTT. The chain links TRBV19 to TRBJ1-1; D gene uncertain. V lost 6 bases and J 0 bases, leaving 8 bases between the germline ends. Germline-derived CDR1 and CDR2 are LNHDA and SQIVND (reference sequence). This CDR3 spans 13 amino acids.

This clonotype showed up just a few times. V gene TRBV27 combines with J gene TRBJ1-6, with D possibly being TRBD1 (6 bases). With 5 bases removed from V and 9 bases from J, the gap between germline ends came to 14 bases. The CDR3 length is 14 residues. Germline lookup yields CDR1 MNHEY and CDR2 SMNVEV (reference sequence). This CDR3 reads CASSGTGLGSPLHF. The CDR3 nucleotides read TGTGCCAGCAGTGGTACAGGGCTAGGTTCACCCCTCCACTTT.

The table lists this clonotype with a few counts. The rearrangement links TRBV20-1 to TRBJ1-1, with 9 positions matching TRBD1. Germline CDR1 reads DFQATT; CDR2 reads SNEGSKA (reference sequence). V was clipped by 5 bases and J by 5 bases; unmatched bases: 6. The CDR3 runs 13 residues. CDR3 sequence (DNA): TGCAGTGCTCGGACAGGGGAGGGGACTGAAGCTTTCTTT. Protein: CSARTGEGTEAFF.

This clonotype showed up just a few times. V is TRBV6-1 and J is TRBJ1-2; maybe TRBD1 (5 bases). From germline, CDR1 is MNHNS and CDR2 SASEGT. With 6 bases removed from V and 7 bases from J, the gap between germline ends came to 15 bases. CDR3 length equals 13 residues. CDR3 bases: TGTGCCAGCAGCCCGAGGGGCCCGGGTGGCTACACCTTC. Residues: CASSPRGPGGYTF.

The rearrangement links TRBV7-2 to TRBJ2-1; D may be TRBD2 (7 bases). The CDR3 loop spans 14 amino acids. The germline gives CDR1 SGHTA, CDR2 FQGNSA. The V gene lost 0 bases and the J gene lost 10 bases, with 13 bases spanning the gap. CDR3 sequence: CASSLAGGPEEQFF. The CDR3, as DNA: TGTGCCAGCAGCTTAGCGGGGGGGCCGGAAGAGCAGTTCTTC.

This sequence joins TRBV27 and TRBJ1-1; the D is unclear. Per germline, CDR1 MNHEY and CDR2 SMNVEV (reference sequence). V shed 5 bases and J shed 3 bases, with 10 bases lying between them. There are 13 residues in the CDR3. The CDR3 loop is CASSEYPYTEAFF. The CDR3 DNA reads TGTGCCAGCAGTGAATACCCATACACTGAAGCTTTCTTT.

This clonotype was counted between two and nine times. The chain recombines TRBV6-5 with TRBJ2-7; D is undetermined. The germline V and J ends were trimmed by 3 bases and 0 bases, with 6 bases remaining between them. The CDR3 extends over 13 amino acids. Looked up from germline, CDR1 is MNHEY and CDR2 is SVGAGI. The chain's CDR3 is CASSYRSSYEQYF. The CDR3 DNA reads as TGTGCCAGCAGTTATAGGAGCTCCTACGAGCAGTACTTC.

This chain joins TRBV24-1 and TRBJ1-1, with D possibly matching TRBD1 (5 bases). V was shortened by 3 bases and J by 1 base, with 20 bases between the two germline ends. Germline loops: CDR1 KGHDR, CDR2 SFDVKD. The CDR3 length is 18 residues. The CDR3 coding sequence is TGTGCCACCAGTGATGAACCCTATCGAATGGGGGGGAACACTGAAGCTTTCTTT. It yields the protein CATSDEPYRMGGNTEAFF.